One and the same sample provided the 28 T cell receptor beta chains below, sequenced in a study of control samples from healthy donors and cancer patients. Assay used: immunoSEQ multiplex PCR; TCRdb lists only in-frame clones, some missing. Of some 140,000 clones detected, 88% appear once; the ten largest clones hold roughly 8.7%. The sequenced sample consisted of blood. The receptors were gathered from a woman in her thirties in good health.

This clone was observed a single time. V gene TRBV19 combines with J gene TRBJ2-7; 7 bases are shared with TRBD1. Per germline, CDR1 LNHDA and CDR2 SQIVND (reference sequence). The CDR3 spans 13 residues. Trimming cost V 4 bases and J 7 bases; bases outside gene matches: 7. CDR3 DNA sequence: TGTGCCAGTAGTAGCCTATCAGGGGGAGAGCAGTACTTC. The encoded protein is CASSSLSGGEQYF.

J is TRBJ1-4 and V is TRBV6-1; a weak D match, TRBD1 (6 bases). Trimming shortened V by 1 base and J by 0 bases, and 15 bases separated the two germline ends. From germline, CDR1 is MNHNS and CDR2 SASEGT. CDR3 size: 18 residues. The CDR3 nucleotides read TGTGCCAGCAGTGAAGTTTCAGGGGCACTTGCAACTAATGAAAAACTGTTTTTT. Its protein product is CASSEVSGALATNEKLFF.

The chain joins TRBV6-6 to TRBJ2-7; D is perhaps TRBD2 (6 bases). CDR3 length: 16 amino acids. V shed 7 bases and J shed 3 bases, with 22 bases lying between them. Germline V gene data show CDR1 as MNHNY and CDR2 as SVGAGI (reference sequence). CDR3 sequence (DNA): TGTGCCAGCAAGGAGATGCCGGGACTGGGAGACTACGAGCAGTACTTC. Protein product: CASKEMPGLGDYEQYF.

This chain uses TRBV2 with TRBJ2-1; tentatively, D is TRBD1 or TRBD2 (5 bases each). Between the trimmed V and J ends, which lost 4 bases and 2 bases, there was a span of 6 bases. The CDR3 totals 13 residues. Looked up from germline, CDR1 is SNHLY and CDR2 is FYNNEI. CDR3 DNA: TGTGCCAGCAGTGTGGGGGCCTACAATGAGCAGTTCTTC. This translates into CASSVGAYNEQFF.

The V gene is TRBV11-3, the J gene TRBJ2-3; 8 nucleotides agree with TRBD2. Trimming at V came to 4 bases and at J to 1 base, leaving 7 bases not matched to a gene. Germline values: CDR1 SGHNT, CDR2 YENEEA. CDR3 length: 16 amino acids. The CDR3 sequence: CASSSGGGRGTDTQYF. DNA for the CDR3: TGTGCCAGCAGCTCCGGGGGGGGGAGAGGCACAGATACGCAGTATTTT.

This chain links TRBV24-1 with TRBJ2-1; 9 nucleotides line up with TRBD1. This CDR3 region has 15 residues. V was clipped by 4 bases and J by 7 bases; unmatched bases: 7. The germline gives CDR1 KGHDR, CDR2 SFDVKD. CDR3: CATSDVGTGLNEQFF. The CDR3 DNA follows: TGTGCCACCAGTGACGTAGGGACAGGGCTGAATGAGCAGTTCTTC.

The chain is built from TRBV10-1 and TRBJ2-7, with D perhaps being TRBD1 or TRBD2 (5 bases each). The germline CDR1 and CDR2 sequences are WNHNN and SYGVQD (reference sequence). With 10 bases removed from V and 0 bases from J, the gap between germline ends came to 25 bases. The length of the CDR3 is 17 residues. CDR3 loop: CATLDGPWGPSSYEQYF. The CDR3 DNA reads TGCGCCACCTTGGACGGACCATGGGGACCGAGCTCCTACGAGCAGTACTTC.

The chain is built from TRBV27 and TRBJ1-3; D is unresolved. This CDR3 is built from 14 residues. V lost 0 bases and J 0 bases, leaving 3 bases between the germline ends. Germline V gene sequence: CDR1 MNHEY, CDR2 SMNVEV (reference sequence). CDR3 amino acids: CASSLSSSGNTIYF. In nucleotides, the CDR3 is TGTGCCAGCAGTTTATCCAGCTCTGGAAACACCATATATTTT.

The chain employs TRBV18 and TRBJ2-2; no firm D call. Germline values: CDR1 KGHSH, CDR2 LQKENI. Trimming stripped 3 bases from V and 2 bases from J, with 10 bases between. CDR3 length: 15 residues. The CDR3: CASSPQAPNTGELFF. The CDR3 region has the DNA TGTGCCAGCTCACCCCAGGCCCCTAACACCGGGGAGCTGTTTTTT.

This CDR3 reads CASSSPSDGSSYEQYF. CDR3 sequence (DNA): TGCGCCAGCAGCTCCCCTAGTGACGGTAGCTCCTACGAGCAGTACTTC. The chain has TRBV5-1 and TRBJ2-7; D uncertain. The CDR3 covers 16 residues. Germline V gives CDR1 SGHRS, CDR2 YFSETQ. The V and J ends lost 3 bases and 0 bases respectively, with 16 bases between them.

The table lists this clone with a count of one. This chain connects TRBV3-1 (or the pseudogene TRBV3-2) to TRBJ2-4, with D maybe TRBD2 (6 bases). Germline values: CDR1 LGHDT, CDR2 YNNKEL (reference sequence). The V and J ends lost 2 bases and 0 bases respectively, with 11 bases between them. The CDR3 sequence is 16 residues long. For the CDR3, the DNA is TGTGCCAGCAGCCAAAATGCGCGGGAAGCCAAAAACATTCAGTACTTC. Translation gives CASSQNAREAKNIQYF.

A word on this clone: One end of the junction is discordant with germline, which a read error may explain. Other nucleotide sequences from this sample produce the same CDR3. The chain is built from TRBV7-6 and TRBJ1-1, with D unresolved. CDR1 is SGHVS, CDR2 FNYEAQ, per germline. The CDR3 runs 17 residues. The CDR3, as DNA: TGTGCCAGCAGCCGACTTCAGACGCGAATGAGGAACACTGAGGCTTTCTTT. It is translated as CASSRLQTRMRNTEAFF.

The chain recombines TRBV18 with TRBJ1-1; TRBD1 might be the D (6 bases). The CDR3 runs to 18 residues. Trimming took 2 bases from V and 5 from J, leaving 24 bases between them. From germline, CDR1 is KGHSH and CDR2 LQKENI. The CDR3 bases are TGTGCCAGCTCACCAGCCTACAGGGAACAGGCGGCGAAGACTGAAGCTTTCTTT. This translates into CASSPAYREQAAKTEAFF.

Only one count was recorded for this clone. J is TRBJ1-2 and V is TRBV4-1; D is uncertain. The CDR3 has 15 residues. With 1 base removed from V and 8 bases from J, the gap between germline ends came to 17 bases. The V gene's germline CDR1 is MGHRA and CDR2 YSYEKL. The CDR3 loop reads CASSQVGRGEGGYTF. The CDR3 DNA follows: TGCGCCAGCAGCCAAGTAGGGCGTGGGGAAGGCGGCTACACCTTC.

The chain combines TRBV7-3 with TRBJ2-1; 8 nucleotides agree with TRBD2. With 2 bases clipped from V and 2 bases from J, the junction kept 2 bases outside the gene matches. The CDR3 is made up of 15 amino acids. The germline V gene has CDR1 SGHTA and CDR2 FQGTGA. CDR3 nucleotide sequence: TGTGCCAGCAGCTTAGCGGGAGGAGCCTACAATGAGCAGTTCTTC. Its translation: CASSLAGGAYNEQFF.

This clone appeared a single time. As DNA, the CDR3 is TGTGCCACCAGCATCCGGCCCTCAAGCAATCAGCCCCAGCATTTT. This translates into CATSIRPSSNQPQHF. The rearrangement links TRBV15 to TRBJ1-5; the D is unclear. With 4 bases removed from V and 1 base from J, the gap between germline ends came to 11 bases. This CDR3 has 15 amino acids. Germline CDR1 is LNHNV and CDR2 is YYDKDF (reference sequence).

This chain links TRBV7-9 with TRBJ2-3, with unresolved D. Germline CDR1 reads SEHNR; CDR2 reads FQNEAQ (reference sequence). The V end lost 4 bases, the J end lost 2 bases, and 4 bases lay between the germline ends. The CDR3 extends over 12 amino acids. The chain's CDR3 is CASSWPTDTQYF. The CDR3, as DNA: TGTGCCAGCAGCTGGCCCACAGATACGCAGTATTTT.

V and J are TRBV6-6 and TRBJ2-7; perhaps TRBD2 as D (5 bases). Trimming took off 2 bases at V and 2 bases at J, with 13 bases between the two ends. This CDR3 spans 15 amino acids. From germline, CDR1 is MNHNY and CDR2 SVGAGI (reference sequence). The CDR3 nucleotides read TGTGCCAGCAGTTACGTCCCGGGGTGGACCTACGAGCAGTACTTC. This codes for CASSYVPGWTYEQYF.

This clone was picked up a small number of times. The rearrangement uses TRBV5-1 and TRBJ2-3; D call uncertain. The V end lost 2 bases, the J end lost 6 bases, and 10 bases lay between the germline ends. This CDR3 has 13 amino acids. Germline V gives CDR1 SGHRS, CDR2 YFSETQ. The CDR3 nucleotides are TGCGCCAGCAGCTTAGACTTAGGGGATACGCAGTATTTT. Amino acids: CASSLDLGDTQYF. The full variable domain, completed using reference TRBV5-1 and TRBJ2-3, is KAGVTQTPRYLIKTRGQQVTLSCSPISGHRSVSWYQQTPGQGLQFLFEYFSETQRNKGNFPGRFSGRQFSNSRSEMNVSTLELGDSALYLCASSLDLGDTQYFGPGTRLTVL.

The V call is TRBV6-6, the J call TRBJ2-2; D may correspond to TRBD1 or TRBD2 (5 bases each). CDR1 is MNHNY, CDR2 SVGAGI, per germline (reference sequence). V was pared by 7 bases and J by 0 bases, with 15 bases between. CDR3 size: 16 residues. The CDR3 sequence: CASTNGGHANTGELFF. For the CDR3, the DNA is TGTGCCAGCACCAATGGGGGTCATGCGAACACCGGGGAGCTGTTTTTT.

CDR3 sequence reads: CASQGLAGPYEQYF. CDR3 in DNA: TGTGCCAGCCAAGGACTAGCGGGACCCTACGAGCAGTACTTC. J is TRBJ2-7 and V is TRBV7-2, with TRBD2 matching 12 bases. Germline V CDR1 and CDR2: SGHTA, FQGNSA. There are 14 residues in the CDR3. V trimming: 8 bases; J trimming: 2 bases; junction bases outside the gene matches: 4.

This chain uses TRBV30 with TRBJ2-7; D is undetermined. CDR1 and CDR2 (germline): GTSNPN, SVGIG (reference sequence). V was pared by 4 bases and J by 2 bases, with 6 bases between. The CDR3 runs 11 residues. The CDR3 DNA follows: TGTGCCTGGACAACGGCCTACGAGCAGTACTTC. Residues: CAWTTAYEQYF.

This clone came up once. The rearrangement uses TRBV3-1 (or the pseudogene TRBV3-2) and TRBJ2-1; 8 nucleotides agree with TRBD2. Unmatched junction bases numbered 15, after V lost 6 bases and J lost 8 bases. The CDR3 spans 16 residues. Germline V gives CDR1 LGHDT, CDR2 YNNKEL (reference sequence). The DNA of the CDR3 is TGTGCCAGCAGTCTGATAACTAGCGGCAGAGGGGATGAGCAGTTCTTC. This gives the protein CASSLITSGRGDEQFF.

This chain uses TRBV7-6 with TRBJ2-1, with 9 bases lining up with TRBD2. CDR3 size: 15 residues. Germline assignment: CDR1 SGHVS and CDR2 FNYEAQ. V lost 8 bases, J lost 8 bases, and 13 bases stayed unmatched. For the CDR3, the DNA is TGTGCCAGCTCCTTGGGGCTAGCGGGACACGATGAGCAGTTCTTC. It codes for CASSLGLAGHDEQFF.

The chain recombines TRBV6-5 with TRBJ1-5, with 9 bases identical to TRBD1. The CDR3 consists of 14 residues. V lost 7 bases, J lost 3 bases, and 4 bases stayed unmatched. The germline V gene has CDR1 MNHEY and CDR2 SVGAGI. CDR3 nucleotide sequence: TGTGCCAGCACCAACAGGGGGCCCAATCAGCCCCAGCATTTT. Its translation is CASTNRGPNQPQHF.

The gene calls are TRBV5-1 and TRBJ2-3; 10 nucleotides align to TRBD2. V dropped 5 bases and J dropped 2; count of bases not matched to a gene: 14. The length of the CDR3 is 18 residues. The germline gives CDR1 SGHRS, CDR2 YFSETQ. CDR3 sequence (DNA): TGCGCCAGCAGGGGAACGAGCGGGAGGGCCAGGACCACAGATACGCAGTATTTT. It encodes CASRGTSGRARTTDTQYF.

This clone was found a few times. This chain connects TRBV5-8 to TRBJ2-7; 10 bases align to TRBD1. This CDR3 contains 14 residues. The germline V gene encodes CDR1 SGHTS and CDR2 YDEGEE. The V and J ends lost 4 bases and 3 bases, in that order; junction bases with no gene match: 4. The CDR3 spells CASSVGQGFYEQYF. DNA for the CDR3: TGTGCCAGCAGCGTGGGACAGGGGTTCTACGAGCAGTACTTC.

This clone was seen a handful of times. J is TRBJ1-1 and V is TRBV18; tentative D call: TRBD1 (6 bases). The CDR3 has 14 residues. Between the trimmed V and J ends, which lost 5 bases and 2 bases, there was a span of 12 bases. Per the germline V gene, CDR1 is KGHSH and CDR2 is LQKENI. CDR3 protein: CASSIQGHNTEAFF. CDR3 in DNA: TGTGCCAGCTCAATTCAGGGGCATAACACTGAAGCTTTCTTT.